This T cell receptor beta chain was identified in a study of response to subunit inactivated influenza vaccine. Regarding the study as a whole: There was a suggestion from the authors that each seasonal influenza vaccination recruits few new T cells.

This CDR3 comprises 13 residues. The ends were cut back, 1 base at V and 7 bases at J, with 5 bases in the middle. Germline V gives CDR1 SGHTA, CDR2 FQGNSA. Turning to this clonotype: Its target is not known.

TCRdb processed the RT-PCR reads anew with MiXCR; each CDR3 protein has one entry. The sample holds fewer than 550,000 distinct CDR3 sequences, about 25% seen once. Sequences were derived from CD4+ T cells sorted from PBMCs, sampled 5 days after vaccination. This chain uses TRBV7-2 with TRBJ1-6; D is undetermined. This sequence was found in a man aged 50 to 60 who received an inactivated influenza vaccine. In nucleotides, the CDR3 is TGTGCCAGCAGCTTAGAGACGAATTCACCCCTCCACTTT. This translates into CASSLETNSPLHF.